These T cell receptor beta chains were read from a single sample in a study of T cell repertoires in cytomegalovirus infection. Their specific antigens are unknown. MiXCR was run by TCRdb on the reads, yielding one entry per CDR3 protein. This table has about 830,000 distinct CDR3 sequences, about 31% appearing once. The sample was cultured CD8+ T cells from PBMCs, taken from culture after CMV antigen stimulation. All receptors derive from a human donor in good health (CMV status not recorded). Some clones in this sample may be carry-over from other donors' samples. The CDR3 runs from the conserved cysteine through the conserved F or W. D genes are given only for firm matches. Clone sizes are given selectively: once, few, many, or a class where the clone is expanded.

cdr3_aa cdr3_nt d_call v_call clone_size j_call
CASSPLGFSGGNEQFF TGTGCCAGCAGCCCCCTGGGGTTTAGCGGGGGAAATGAGCAGTTCTTC TRBD2 TRBV6-2/TRBV6-3 . TRBJ2-1
CASSPETGNQYF TGTGCCAGCAGCCCCGAGACAGGGAATCAGTACTTC TRBD1 TRBV2 . TRBJ2-4
CASSVIGRDGYTF TGTGCCAGCAGTGTTATAGGCCGGGATGGCTACACCTTC . TRBV6-1 . TRBJ1-2
CASSQAIGSGTEAFF TGCGCCAGCAGCCAAGCGATCGGGTCCGGCACTGAAGCTTTCTTT . TRBV4-1 . TRBJ1-1
CASGGRDTGGYTF TGTGCCAGCGGAGGCAGGGACACCGGGGGCTACACCTTC . TRBV7-6 few TRBJ1-2
CASSLGRFRGGAYLNYGYTF TGTGCCAGCAGTTTAGGGAGATTTAGGGGGGGCGCGTACCTTAACTATGGCTACACCTTC . TRBV12-3/TRBV12-4 few TRBJ1-2
CASSPGTGFSYEQYF TGTGCCAGCAGCCCGGGGACAGGGTTTTCCTACGAGCAGTACTTC TRBD1 TRBV7-8 . TRBJ2-7
CASSSQGAVGYTF TGTGCCAGCAGCTCACAGGGGGCGGTTGGCTACACCTTC TRBD1 TRBV7-8 few TRBJ1-2
CASSSLLETQYF TGTGCCAGCAGTTCCTTACTAGAGACCCAGTACTTC . TRBV12-3/TRBV12-4 once TRBJ2-5
CAIRDRTGAGTGELFF TGTGCCATCAGGGATCGGACAGGGGCAGGCACCGGGGAGCTGTTTTTT TRBD1 TRBV10-3 . TRBJ2-2
CASSSPGQKTGEQYF TGTGCCAGCAGTTCACCGGGACAGAAGACGGGGGAGCAGTACTTC TRBD1 TRBV27 . TRBJ2-7
CASSEGTAFQETQYF TGTGCCAGCAGCGAGGGGACAGCCTTCCAAGAGACCCAGTACTTC TRBD1 TRBV5-5 once TRBJ2-5
CASSTEEGSYNEQFF TGCGCCAGCAGCACCGAGGAAGGAAGTTACAATGAGCAGTTCTTC . TRBV4-1 . TRBJ2-1
CATSDSGTGVHNEQFF TGTGCCACCAGTGACTCCGGGACAGGGGTCCACAATGAGCAGTTCTTC TRBD1 TRBV24-1 . TRBJ2-1
CASSLGRMDPYSNQPQHF TGTGCCAGCAGCTTGGGCAGGATGGACCCTTATAGCAATCAGCCCCAGCATTTT . TRBV7-9 few TRBJ1-5
CASSLPREGSYEQYF TGCGCCAGCAGCTTGCCGAGAGAGGGATCCTACGAGCAGTACTTC . TRBV5-1 few TRBJ2-7
CASSAGVYQPQHF TGTGCCAGCAGCGCAGGGGTTTATCAGCCCCAGCATTTT . TRBV7-6 . TRBJ1-5
CASSLGLLGNTGELFF TGTGCCAGCAGCTTGGGCCTCCTCGGGAACACCGGGGAGCTGTTTTTT . TRBV7-3 . TRBJ2-2
CASRFRTRVQETQYF TGTGCCAGCAGATTTCGGACAAGGGTCCAAGAGACCCAGTACTTC . TRBV6-1 . TRBJ2-5
CASSFTRNTGELFF TGTGCCAGCAGTTTCACACGAAACACCGGGGAGCTGTTTTTT . TRBV12-3/TRBV12-4 few TRBJ2-2
CATSSPGTGEGEQFF TGTGCCACCAGCAGCCCCGGGACAGGGGAGGGTGAGCAGTTCTTC TRBD1 TRBV15 . TRBJ2-1
CASSYTGAFLYEQYF TGTGCCAGCAGTTACACAGGGGCCTTCCTCTACGAGCAGTACTTC TRBD1 TRBV27 . TRBJ2-7
CASSYLRPYNEQFF TGTGCCAGCAGTTATCTCCGGCCCTACAATGAGCAGTTCTTC . TRBV6-2/TRBV6-3 few TRBJ2-1
CASSYDPGYGYTF TGTGCCAGCAGTTATGACCCAGGCTATGGCTACACCTTC . TRBV2 . TRBJ1-2
CASSQFLNTRDRGDEKLFF TGCGCCAGCAGCCAATTCCTTAACACTCGGGACAGGGGAGACGAAAAACTGTTTTTT TRBD1 TRBV4-1 . TRBJ1-4
CSARGQTNNEQFF TGCAGTGCTAGAGGGCAGACCAACAATGAGCAGTTCTTC . TRBV20-1 . TRBJ2-1
CASSQGRVSDSPLHF TGTGCCAGCAGCCAAGGCCGAGTTTCGGATTCACCCCTCCACTTT . TRBV14 . TRBJ1-6
CAISESVGGSGVPGELFF TGTGCCATCAGTGAGTCTGTGGGCGGCAGCGGGGTCCCCGGGGAGCTGTTTTTT TRBD2 TRBV10-3 . TRBJ2-2
CASSSAGANTGELFF TGTGCCAGCAGTTCCGCTGGAGCGAATACCGGGGAGCTGTTTTTT . TRBV12-3/TRBV12-4 . TRBJ2-2
CASTSGYEQYF TGTGCCAGCACCTCTGGGTACGAGCAGTACTTC . TRBV12-3/TRBV12-4 . TRBJ2-7
CASSAEEDQPQHF TGTGCCAGCAGTGCCGAGGAAGATCAGCCCCAGCATTTT . TRBV27 few TRBJ1-5